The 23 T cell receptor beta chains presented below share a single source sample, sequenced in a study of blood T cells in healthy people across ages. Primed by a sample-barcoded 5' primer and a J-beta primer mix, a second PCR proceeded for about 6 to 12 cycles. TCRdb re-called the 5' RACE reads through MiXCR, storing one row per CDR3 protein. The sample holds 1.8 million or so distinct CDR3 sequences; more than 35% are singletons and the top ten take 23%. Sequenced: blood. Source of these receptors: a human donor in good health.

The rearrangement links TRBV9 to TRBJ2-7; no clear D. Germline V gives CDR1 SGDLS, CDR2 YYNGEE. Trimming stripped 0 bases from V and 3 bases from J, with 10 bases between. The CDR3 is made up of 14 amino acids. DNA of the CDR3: TGTGCCAGCAGCGTAGGCCCCTCCCTCTACGAGCAGTACTTC. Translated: CASSVGPSLYEQYF.

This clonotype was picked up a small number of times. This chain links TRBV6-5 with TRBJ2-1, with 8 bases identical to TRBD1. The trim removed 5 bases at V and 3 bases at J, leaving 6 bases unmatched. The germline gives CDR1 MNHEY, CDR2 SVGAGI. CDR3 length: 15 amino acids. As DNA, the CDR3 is TGTGCCAGCAGTCCCGACAGGGGAGTCTACAATGAGCAGTTCTTC. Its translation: CASSPDRGVYNEQFF.

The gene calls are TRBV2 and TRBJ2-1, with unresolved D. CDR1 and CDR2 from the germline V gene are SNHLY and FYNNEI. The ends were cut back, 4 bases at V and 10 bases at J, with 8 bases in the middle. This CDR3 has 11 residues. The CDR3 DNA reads TGTGCCAGCAGTGCACGTTGGGAGCAGTTCTTC. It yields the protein CASSARWEQFF.

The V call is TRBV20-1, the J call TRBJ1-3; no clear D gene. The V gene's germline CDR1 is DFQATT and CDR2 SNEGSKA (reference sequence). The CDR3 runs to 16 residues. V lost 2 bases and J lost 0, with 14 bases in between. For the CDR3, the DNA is TGCAGTGCTAGAAGGGAGAGACCAAGCTCTGGAAACACCATATATTTT. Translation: CSARRERPSSGNTIYF.

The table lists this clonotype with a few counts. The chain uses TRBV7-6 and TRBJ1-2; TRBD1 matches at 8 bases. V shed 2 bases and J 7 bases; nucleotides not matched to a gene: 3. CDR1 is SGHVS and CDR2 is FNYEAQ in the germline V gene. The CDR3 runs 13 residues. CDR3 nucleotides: TGTGCCAGCAGCTTAAGACAGGGGCTTGGCTACACCTTC. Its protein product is CASSLRQGLGYTF. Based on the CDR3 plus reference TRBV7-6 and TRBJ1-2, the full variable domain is GAGVSQSPRYKVTKRGQDVALRCDPISGHVSLYWYRQALGQGPEFLTYFNYEAQQDKSGLPNDRFSAERPEGSISTLTIQRTEQRDSAMYRCASSLRQGLGYTFGSGTRLTVV.

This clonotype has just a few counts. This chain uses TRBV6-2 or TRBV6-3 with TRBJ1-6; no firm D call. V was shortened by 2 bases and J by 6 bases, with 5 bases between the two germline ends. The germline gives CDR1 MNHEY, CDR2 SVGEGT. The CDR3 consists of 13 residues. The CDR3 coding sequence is TGTGCCAGCAGTTACCGAAGTAATTCACCCCTCCACTTT. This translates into CASSYRSNSPLHF.

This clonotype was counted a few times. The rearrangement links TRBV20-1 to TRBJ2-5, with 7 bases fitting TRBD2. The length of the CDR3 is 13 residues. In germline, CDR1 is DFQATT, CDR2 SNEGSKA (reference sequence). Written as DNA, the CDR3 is TGCAGCGGAGCGGGGAGGGCCCCAGGGACCCAGTACTTC. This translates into CSGAGRAPGTQYF.

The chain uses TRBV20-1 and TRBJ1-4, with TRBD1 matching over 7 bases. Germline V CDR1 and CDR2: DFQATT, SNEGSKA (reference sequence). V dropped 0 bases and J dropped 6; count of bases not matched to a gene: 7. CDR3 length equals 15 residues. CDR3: CSARDFTGEYEKLFF. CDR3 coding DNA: TGCAGTGCTAGAGATTTTACAGGGGAATATGAAAAACTGTTTTTT.

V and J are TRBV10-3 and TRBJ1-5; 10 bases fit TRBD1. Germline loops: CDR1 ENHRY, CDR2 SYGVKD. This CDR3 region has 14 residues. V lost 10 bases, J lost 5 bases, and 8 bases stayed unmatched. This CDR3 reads CATSPGQGYQPQHF. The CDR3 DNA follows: TGTGCCACCAGCCCGGGACAGGGGTATCAGCCCCAGCATTTT.

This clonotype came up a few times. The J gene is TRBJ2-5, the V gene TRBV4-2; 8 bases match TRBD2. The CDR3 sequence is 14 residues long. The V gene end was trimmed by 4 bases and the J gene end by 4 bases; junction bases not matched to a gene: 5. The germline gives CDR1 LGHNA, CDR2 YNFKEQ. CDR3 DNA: TGTGCCAGCAGCCGCGATAGCGGGATAGAGACCCAGTACTTC. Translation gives CASSRDSGIETQYF.

The CDR3 is CSAVRDRIQPQHF. Here the CDR3 DNA reads TGCAGTGCTGTCCGGGACAGGATCCAGCCCCAGCATTTT. This chain connects TRBV20-1 to TRBJ1-5; 8 positions match TRBD1. The CDR3 runs 13 residues. V gave up 5 bases and J gave up 7 bases; unmatched junction bases: 7. Per germline, CDR1 DFQATT and CDR2 SNEGSKA (reference sequence).

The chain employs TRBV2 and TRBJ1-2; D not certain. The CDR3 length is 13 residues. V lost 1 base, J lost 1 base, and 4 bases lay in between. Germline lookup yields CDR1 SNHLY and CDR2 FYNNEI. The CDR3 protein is CASSEDINYGYTF. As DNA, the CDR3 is TGTGCCAGCAGTGAAGACATTAACTATGGCTACACCTTC.

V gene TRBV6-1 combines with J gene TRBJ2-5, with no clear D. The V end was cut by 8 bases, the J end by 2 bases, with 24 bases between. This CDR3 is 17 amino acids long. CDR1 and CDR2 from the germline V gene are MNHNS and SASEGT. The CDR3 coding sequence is TGTGCCAGCTCAAGACCTTTTCAGGTTTTACTTCAAGAGACCCAGTACTTC. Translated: CASSRPFQVLLQETQYF.

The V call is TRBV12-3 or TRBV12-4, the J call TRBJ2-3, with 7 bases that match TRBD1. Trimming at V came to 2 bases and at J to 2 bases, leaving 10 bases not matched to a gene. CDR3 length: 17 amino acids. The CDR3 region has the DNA TGTGCCAGCAGTTTAATAAGGGACAGCCCGACCACAGATACGCAGTATTTT. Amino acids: CASSLIRDSPTTDTQYF.

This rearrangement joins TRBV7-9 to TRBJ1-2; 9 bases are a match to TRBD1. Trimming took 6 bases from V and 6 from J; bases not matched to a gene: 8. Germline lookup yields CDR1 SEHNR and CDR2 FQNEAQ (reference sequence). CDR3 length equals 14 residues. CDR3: CASRSGQGDHGYTF. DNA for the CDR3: TGTGCCAGCAGATCGGGACAGGGTGACCATGGCTACACCTTC.

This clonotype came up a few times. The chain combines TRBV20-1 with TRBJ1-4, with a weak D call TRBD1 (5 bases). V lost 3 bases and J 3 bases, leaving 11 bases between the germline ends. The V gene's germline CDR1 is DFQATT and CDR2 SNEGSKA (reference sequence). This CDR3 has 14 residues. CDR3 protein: CSASRVMANEKLFF. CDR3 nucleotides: TGCAGTGCTAGCAGGGTAATGGCTAATGAAAAACTGTTTTTT.

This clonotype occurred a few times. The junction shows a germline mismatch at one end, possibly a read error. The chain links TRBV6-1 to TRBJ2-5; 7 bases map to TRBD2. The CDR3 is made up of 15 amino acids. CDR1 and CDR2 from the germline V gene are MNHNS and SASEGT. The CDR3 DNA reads TGTGCCGGCAGACCGCGCCCTGGACTAGAAGAGACCCAGTACTTC. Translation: CAGRPRPGLEETQYF.

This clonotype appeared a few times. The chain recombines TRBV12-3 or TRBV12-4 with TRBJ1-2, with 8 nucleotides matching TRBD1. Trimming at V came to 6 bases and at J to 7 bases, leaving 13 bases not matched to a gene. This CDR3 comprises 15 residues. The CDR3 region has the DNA TGTGCCAGCAGGCCGACGGGACAGGATATTGGTGGCTACACCTTC. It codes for CASRPTGQDIGGYTF.

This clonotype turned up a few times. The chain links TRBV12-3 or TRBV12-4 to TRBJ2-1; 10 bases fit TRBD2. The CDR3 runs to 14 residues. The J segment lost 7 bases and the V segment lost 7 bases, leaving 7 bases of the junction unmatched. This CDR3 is CASTASGGRNEQFF. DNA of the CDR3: TGTGCCAGCACCGCTAGCGGGGGAAGGAATGAGCAGTTCTTC.

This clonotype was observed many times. DNA for the CDR3: TGTGCCAGCAGCTTTACAGGGGCGAACGAGCAGTACTTC. Amino acids: CASSFTGANEQYF. This rearrangement joins TRBV7-3 to TRBJ2-7; 7 bases fit TRBD1. The germline gives CDR1 SGHTA, CDR2 FQGTGA. CDR3 length: 13 residues. With V trimmed by 3 bases and J by 5 bases, 4 bases remained unmatched. Supplemented by reference TRBV7-3 and TRBJ2-7, the full variable domain reads GAGVSQTPSNKVTEKGKYVELRCDPISGHTALYWYRQSLGQGPEFLIYFQGTGAADDSGLPNDRFFAVRPEGSVSTLKIQRTERGDSAVYLCASSFTGANEQYFGPGTRLTVT.

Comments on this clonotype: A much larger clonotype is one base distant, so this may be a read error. CDR3 in DNA: TGTGCCGGCAGTTTGGCGGGGCCGAACTATGGCTACACCTTC. Translation: CAGSLAGPNYGYTF. V and J are TRBV28 and TRBJ1-2; weak D call: TRBD1 (5 bases). Per the germline V gene, CDR1 is MDHEN and CDR2 is SYDVKM. The length of the CDR3 is 14 residues.

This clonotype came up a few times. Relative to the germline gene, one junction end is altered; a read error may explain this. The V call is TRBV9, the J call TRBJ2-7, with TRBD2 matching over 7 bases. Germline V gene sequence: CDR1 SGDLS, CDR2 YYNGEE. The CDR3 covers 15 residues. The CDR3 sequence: CASSGAGNSSCEQYF. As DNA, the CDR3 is TGTGCCAGCAGCGGAGCGGGGAATAGCTCCTGCGAGCAGTACTTC.

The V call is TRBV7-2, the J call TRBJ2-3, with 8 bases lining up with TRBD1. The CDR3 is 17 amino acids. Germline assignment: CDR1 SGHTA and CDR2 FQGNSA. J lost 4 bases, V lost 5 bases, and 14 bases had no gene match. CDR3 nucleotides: TGTGCCAGCAGCCCTCGACAGGGGATAGGTGGCGCAGATACGCAGTATTTT. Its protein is CASSPRQGIGGADTQYF. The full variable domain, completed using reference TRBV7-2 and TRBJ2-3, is GAGVSQSPSNKVTEKGKDVELRCDPISGHTALYWYRQSLGQGLEFLIYFQGNSAPDKSGLPSDRFSAERTGGSVSTLTIQRTQQEDSAVYLCASSPRQGIGGADTQYFGPGTRLTVL.